This note documents a single T cell receptor beta chain sequence. It was during active infection that Seattle patients were enrolled and then longitudinally followed. This sample is drawn from a study of blood T cell repertoires in COVID-19. This table comes from immunoSEQ multiplex PCR, and its TCRdb copy is limited to in-frame clones, with some not included. Altogether hundreds of thousands of clones are present, around nine tenths being singletons, with the ten largest covering around 7.9%. Sequenced sample: peripheral blood. The receptor was derived from a woman in her 70s with COVID-19, enrolled during active disease.

This chain's CDR3 is CASRGTAGNTIYF. In DNA form, the CDR3 reads TGTGCCAGCAGGGGGACAGCTGGAAACACCATATATTTT. The rearrangement uses TRBV12-3 or TRBV12-4 and TRBJ1-3, with TRBD1 identical over 7 bases. Trimming removed 6 bases from V and 2 bases from J; junction bases left unmatched: 1. The CDR3 is made up of 13 amino acids.